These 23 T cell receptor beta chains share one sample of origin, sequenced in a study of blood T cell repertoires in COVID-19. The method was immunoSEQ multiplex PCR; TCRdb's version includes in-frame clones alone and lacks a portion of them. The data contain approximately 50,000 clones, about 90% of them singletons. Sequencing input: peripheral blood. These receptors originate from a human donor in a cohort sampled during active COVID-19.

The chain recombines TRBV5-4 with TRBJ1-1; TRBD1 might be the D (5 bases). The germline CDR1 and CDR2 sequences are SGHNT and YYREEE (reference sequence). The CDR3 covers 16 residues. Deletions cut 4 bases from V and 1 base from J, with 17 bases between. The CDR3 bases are TGTGCCAGCAGCGCGCCGGGACTCCTGGGGAACACTGAAGCTTTCTTT. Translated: CASSAPGLLGNTEAFF.

Written as DNA, the CDR3 is TGTGCCAGCAAGAGGGACAGGGGGGATGAAAAACTGTTTTTT. This gives the protein CASKRDRGDEKLFF. The chain combines TRBV2 with TRBJ1-4; the match to TRBD1 covers 11 bases. The CDR3 consists of 14 residues. Germline lookup yields CDR1 SNHLY and CDR2 FYNNEI. V shed 7 bases and J 6 bases; nucleotides not matched to a gene: 4.

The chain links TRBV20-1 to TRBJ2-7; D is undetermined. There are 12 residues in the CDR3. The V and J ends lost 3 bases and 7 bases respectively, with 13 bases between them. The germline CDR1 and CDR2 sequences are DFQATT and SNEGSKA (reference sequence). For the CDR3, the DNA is TGCAGTGCTAGTATCGGAGCGTGGGAGCAGTACTTC. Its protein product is CSASIGAWEQYF.

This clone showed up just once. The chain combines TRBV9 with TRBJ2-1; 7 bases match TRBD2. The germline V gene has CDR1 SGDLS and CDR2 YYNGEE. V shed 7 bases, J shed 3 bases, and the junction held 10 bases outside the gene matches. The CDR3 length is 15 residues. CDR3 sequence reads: CASGLGAGVYNEQFF. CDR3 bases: TGTGCCAGCGGCCTTGGGGCGGGAGTCTACAATGAGCAGTTCTTC.

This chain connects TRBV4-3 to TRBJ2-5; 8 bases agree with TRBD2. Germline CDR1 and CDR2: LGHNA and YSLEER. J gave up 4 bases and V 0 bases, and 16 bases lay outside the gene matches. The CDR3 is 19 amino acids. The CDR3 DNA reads TGCGCCAGCAGCCAAGATTACGTCCGCGGTAGCGGGGCCCGAGAGACCCAGTACTTC. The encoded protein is CASSQDYVRGSGARETQYF.

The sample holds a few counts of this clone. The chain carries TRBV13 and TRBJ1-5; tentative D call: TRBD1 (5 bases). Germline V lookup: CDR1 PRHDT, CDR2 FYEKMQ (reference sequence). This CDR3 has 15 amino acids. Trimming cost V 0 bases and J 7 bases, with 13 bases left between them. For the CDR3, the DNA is TGTGCCAGCAGCTTAGGCACGGCCGGGGGGCAGCCCCAGCATTTT. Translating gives CASSLGTAGGQPQHF.

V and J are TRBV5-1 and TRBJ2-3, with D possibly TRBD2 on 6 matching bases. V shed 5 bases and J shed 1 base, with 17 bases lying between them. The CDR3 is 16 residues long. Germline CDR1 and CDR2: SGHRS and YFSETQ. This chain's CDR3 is CASRGTGSGGTDTQYF. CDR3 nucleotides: TGCGCCAGCAGAGGAACAGGCTCGGGGGGCACAGATACGCAGTATTTT.

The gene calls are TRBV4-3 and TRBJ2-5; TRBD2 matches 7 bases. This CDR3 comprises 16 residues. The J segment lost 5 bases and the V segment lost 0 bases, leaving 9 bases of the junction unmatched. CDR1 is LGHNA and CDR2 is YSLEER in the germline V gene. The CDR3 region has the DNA TGCGCCAGCAGCCAAGATCATCGGGGGAGGGAGGAGACCCAGTACTTC. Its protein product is CASSQDHRGREETQYF.

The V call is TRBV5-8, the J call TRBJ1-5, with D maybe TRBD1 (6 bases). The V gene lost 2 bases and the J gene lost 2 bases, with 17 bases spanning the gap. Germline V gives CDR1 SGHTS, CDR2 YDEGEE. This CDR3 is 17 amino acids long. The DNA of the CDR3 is TGTGCCAGCAGCTTACCCACAGGGTTAGGGGGCAATCAGCCCCAGCATTTT. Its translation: CASSLPTGLGGNQPQHF. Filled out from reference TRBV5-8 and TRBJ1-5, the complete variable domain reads EAGVTQSPTHLIKTRGQQATLRCSPISGHTSVYWYQQALGLGLQFLLWYDEGEERNRGNFPPRFSGRQFPNYSSELNVNALELEDSALYLCASSLPTGLGGNQPQHFGDGTRLSIL.

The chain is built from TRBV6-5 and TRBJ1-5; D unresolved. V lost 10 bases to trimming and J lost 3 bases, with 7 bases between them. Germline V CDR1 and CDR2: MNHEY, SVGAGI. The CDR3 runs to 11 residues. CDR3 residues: CATFLNQPQHF. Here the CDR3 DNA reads TGTGCCACCTTTCTCAATCAGCCCCAGCATTTT.

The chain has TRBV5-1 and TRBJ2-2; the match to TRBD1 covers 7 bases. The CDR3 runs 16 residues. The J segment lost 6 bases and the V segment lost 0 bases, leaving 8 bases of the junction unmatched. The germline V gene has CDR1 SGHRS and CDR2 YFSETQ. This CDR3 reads CASSLGQGRGSGELFF. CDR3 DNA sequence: TGCGCCAGCAGCTTGGGACAGGGTCGAGGCTCCGGGGAGCTGTTTTTT.

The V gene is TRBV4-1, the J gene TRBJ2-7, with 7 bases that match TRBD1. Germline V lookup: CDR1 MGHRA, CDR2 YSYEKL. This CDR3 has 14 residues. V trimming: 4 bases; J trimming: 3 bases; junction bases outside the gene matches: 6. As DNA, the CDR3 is TGCGCCAGCAGCCCAGGGGGACCTTTCTACGAGCAGTACTTC. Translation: CASSPGGPFYEQYF.

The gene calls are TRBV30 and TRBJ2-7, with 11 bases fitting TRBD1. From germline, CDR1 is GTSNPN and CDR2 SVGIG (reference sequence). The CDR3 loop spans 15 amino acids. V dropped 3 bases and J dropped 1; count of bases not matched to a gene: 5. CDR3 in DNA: TGTGCCTGGAGACTAGGACAGGGGGCGTCCTACGAGCAGTACTTC. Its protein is CAWRLGQGASYEQYF.

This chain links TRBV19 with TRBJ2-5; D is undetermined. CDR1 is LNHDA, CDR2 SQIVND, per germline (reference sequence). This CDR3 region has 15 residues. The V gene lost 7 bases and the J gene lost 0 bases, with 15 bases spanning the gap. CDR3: CASNDGPWDQETQYF. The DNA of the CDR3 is TGTGCCAGTAACGATGGGCCCTGGGACCAAGAGACCCAGTACTTC. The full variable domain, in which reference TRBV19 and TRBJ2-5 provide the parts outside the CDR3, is DGGITQSPKYLFRKEGQNVTLSCEQNLNHDAMYWYRQDPGQGLRLIYYSQIVNDFQKGDIAEGYSVSREKKESFPLTVTSAQKNPTAFYLCASNDGPWDQETQYFGPGTRLLVL.

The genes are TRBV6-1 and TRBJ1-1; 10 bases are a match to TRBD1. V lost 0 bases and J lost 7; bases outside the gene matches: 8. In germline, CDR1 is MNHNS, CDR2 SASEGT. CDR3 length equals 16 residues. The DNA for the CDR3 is TGTGCCAGCAGTGAAGCGTTGGACAGGGGGGTGTTTGAAGCTTTCTTT. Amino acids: CASSEALDRGVFEAFF.

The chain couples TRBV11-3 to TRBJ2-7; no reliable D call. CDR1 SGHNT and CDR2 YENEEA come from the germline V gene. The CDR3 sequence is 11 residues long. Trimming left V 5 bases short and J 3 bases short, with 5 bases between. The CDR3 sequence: CASSRGYEQYF. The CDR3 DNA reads TGTGCCAGCAGCAGAGGCTACGAGCAGTACTTC.

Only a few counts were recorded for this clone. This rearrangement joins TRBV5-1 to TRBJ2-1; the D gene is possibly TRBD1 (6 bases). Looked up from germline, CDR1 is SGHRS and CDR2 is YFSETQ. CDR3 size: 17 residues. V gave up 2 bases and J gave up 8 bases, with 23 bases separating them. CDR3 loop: CASSFFEALQGSDEQFF. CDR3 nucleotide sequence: TGCGCCAGCAGCTTTTTTGAGGCTCTACAGGGTAGCGATGAGCAGTTCTTC.

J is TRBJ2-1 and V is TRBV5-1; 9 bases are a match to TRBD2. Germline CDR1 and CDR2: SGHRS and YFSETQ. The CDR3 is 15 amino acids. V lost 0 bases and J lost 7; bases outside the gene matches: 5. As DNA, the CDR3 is TGCGCCAGCAGCTTGGTGCTAGCGGGATGGAATGAGCAGTTCTTC. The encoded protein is CASSLVLAGWNEQFF.

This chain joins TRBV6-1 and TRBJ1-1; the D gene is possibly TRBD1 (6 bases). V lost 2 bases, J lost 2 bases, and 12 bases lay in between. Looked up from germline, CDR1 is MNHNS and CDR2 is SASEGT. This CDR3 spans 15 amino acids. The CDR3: CASSELGQSNTEAFF. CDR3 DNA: TGTGCCAGCAGTGAACTCGGACAGAGTAACACTGAAGCTTTCTTT.

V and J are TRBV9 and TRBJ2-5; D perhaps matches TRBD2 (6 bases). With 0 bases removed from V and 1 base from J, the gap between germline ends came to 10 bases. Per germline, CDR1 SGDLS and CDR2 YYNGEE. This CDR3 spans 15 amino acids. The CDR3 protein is CASSVATGLQETQYF. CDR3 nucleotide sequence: TGTGCCAGCAGCGTAGCTACGGGACTCCAAGAGACCCAGTACTTC.

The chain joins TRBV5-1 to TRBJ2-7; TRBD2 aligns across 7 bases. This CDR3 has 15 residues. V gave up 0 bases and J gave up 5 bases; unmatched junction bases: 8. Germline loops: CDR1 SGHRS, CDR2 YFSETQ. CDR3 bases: TGCGCCAGCAGCTTGGGGCTAGCGGAGGCACACGAGCAGTACTTC. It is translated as CASSLGLAEAHEQYF.

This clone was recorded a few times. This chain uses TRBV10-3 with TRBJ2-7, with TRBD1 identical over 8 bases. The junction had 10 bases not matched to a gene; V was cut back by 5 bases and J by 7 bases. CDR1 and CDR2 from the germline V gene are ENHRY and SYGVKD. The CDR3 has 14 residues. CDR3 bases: TGTGCCATCAGTCCCGGGACAGGTTGGAGTGAGCAGTACTTC. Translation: CAISPGTGWSEQYF.

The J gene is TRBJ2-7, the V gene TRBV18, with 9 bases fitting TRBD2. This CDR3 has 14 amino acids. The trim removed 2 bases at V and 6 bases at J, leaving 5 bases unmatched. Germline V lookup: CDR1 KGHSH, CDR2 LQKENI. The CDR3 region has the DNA TGTGCCAGCTCACCAGCGGGAGGGCCACGCGAGCAGTACTTC. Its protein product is CASSPAGGPREQYF.